The next 3 T cell receptor beta chains were all read from a single sample in a study of radiation and T cells in renal cell carcinoma. Repertoires were generated with immunoSEQ multiplex PCR, while TCRdb's copy carries only in-frame clones and drops some. The repertoire consists of about 8,100 clones, with around 61% occurring once and the leading ten covering roughly 20%. The treatment is: treatment-naive control, cytoreductive nephrectomy. The source material was tumor tissue, sampled from a patient whose treatment was nephrectomy without radiotherapy. The receptor set was obtained from a man aged 55 to 70 with renal cell carcinoma.

The chain joins TRBV5-1 to TRBJ2-7; TRBD2 aligns across 10 bases. Trimming removed 4 bases from V and 2 bases from J; junction bases left unmatched: 6. This CDR3 region has 15 residues. In germline, CDR1 is SGHRS, CDR2 YFSETQ. The CDR3 coding sequence is TGCGCCAGCAGCACTCAAAGCGGGAGGGCCTACGAGCAGTACTTC. Translating gives CASSTQSGRAYEQYF.

The chain employs TRBV28 and TRBJ2-3; 12 bases are shared with TRBD2. Trimming took 1 base from V and 1 from J; bases not matched to a gene: 9. CDR3 length: 19 residues. In germline, CDR1 is MDHEN, CDR2 SYDVKM. This CDR3 reads CASSLLGGASGRGTDTQYF. The CDR3 nucleotides are TGTGCCAGCAGTTTATTAGGTGGAGCTAGCGGGAGGGGCACAGATACGCAGTATTTT.

Only a few counts were recorded for this clone. The V and J genes are TRBV6-5 and TRBJ2-2; 12 bases agree with TRBD2. With V trimmed by 2 bases and J by 4 bases, 2 bases remained unmatched. The length of the CDR3 is 16 residues. Looked up from germline, CDR1 is MNHEY and CDR2 is SVGAGI. CDR3 coding DNA: TGTGCCAGCAGTTACCGACTAGCGGGAGTCACCGGGGAGCTGTTTTTT. Its protein product is CASSYRLAGVTGELFF.